Following are 14 T cell receptor beta chains from one sample sequenced in a study of beta chain features in type 1 diabetes. Reverse transcribing all isolated RNA meant expressed TCRB transcripts were sequenced. The protocol was immunoSEQ multiplex PCR, while the TCRdb copy is restricted to in-frame clones and leaves out a portion. The table has 300,000 to 400,000 clones, about a tenth seen once. Their target antigens are unknown. Whole-study findings and limits: Shorter TCRB CDR3s, moderately but significantly so, were found in Type 1 diabetes patients in all four CD4+ subsets.

Sequencing input: central memory CD4+ T cells from blood. Every receptor here comes from a young man with type 1 diabetes.

This chain uses TRBV7-2 with TRBJ2-7, with TRBD2 matching 14 bases. The junction had 5 bases not matched to a gene; V was cut back by 4 bases and J by 0 bases. The CDR3 has 17 amino acids. Germline CDR1 is SGHTA and CDR2 is FQGNSA. The CDR3 DNA sequence: TGTGCCAGCAGCTGGACTAGCGGGGGGTACAGCTCCTACGAGCAGTACTTC. The encoded protein is CASSWTSGGYSSYEQYF. The complete variable domain, with remaining parts taken from reference TRBV7-2 and TRBJ2-7, reads GAGVSQSPSNKVTEKGKDVELRCDPISGHTALYWYRQSLGQGLEFLIYFQGNSAPDKSGLPSDRFSAERTGGSVSTLTIQRTQQEDSAVYLCASSWTSGGYSSYEQYFGPGTRLTVT.

V usage is TRBV7-9 and J usage is TRBJ2-1; D is ambiguous. The V gene's germline CDR1 is SEHNR and CDR2 FQNEAQ (reference sequence). Trimming left V 1 base short and J 2 bases short, with 6 bases between. The CDR3 runs to 14 residues. The CDR3 protein is CASSLGGTYNEQFF. CDR3 sequence (DNA): TGTGCCAGCAGCTTAGGGGGAACCTACAATGAGCAGTTCTTC.

The chain recombines TRBV29-1 with TRBJ2-5; 7 positions match TRBD1. CDR3 length: 12 amino acids. J lost 1 base, V lost 8 bases, and 4 bases had no gene match. CDR1 and CDR2 (germline): SQVTM, ANQGSEA. CDR3 in DNA: TGCAGCATTAGACAGGGCCAAGAGACCCAGTACTTC. Protein: CSIRQGQETQYF.

This sequence joins TRBV5-4 and TRBJ2-5; D gene unclear. The ends were cut back, 8 bases at V and 0 bases at J, with 8 bases in the middle. The CDR3 spans 12 residues. The V gene's germline CDR1 is SGHNT and CDR2 YYREEE (reference sequence). CDR3: CASSTDQETQYF. DNA of the CDR3: TGTGCCAGTTCGACGGACCAAGAGACCCAGTACTTC.

For this clone: A much larger clone sits a single nucleotide away, making a read error possible. The chain couples TRBV5-4 to TRBJ1-5; 9 nucleotides agree with TRBD1. This CDR3 has 15 residues. Germline-derived CDR1 and CDR2 are SGHNT and YYREEE (reference sequence). The CDR3 coding sequence is TGCGCCAGCAGCCAAGATTGGACAGGGGATCAGCCCCAGCATTTT. Translating gives CASSQDWTGDQPQHF.

In its sample, this clone was seen a few times. This sequence joins TRBV10-3 and TRBJ2-5; D is ambiguous. Germline V gives CDR1 ENHRY, CDR2 SYGVKD. This CDR3 contains 13 residues. Trimming removed 8 bases from V and 0 bases from J, with 10 bases in between. The CDR3 loop reads CAIGPRDQETQYF. DNA of the CDR3: TGTGCCATCGGGCCAAGGGACCAAGAGACCCAGTACTTC.

This clone was picked up one time. The chain uses TRBV30 and TRBJ1-6; TRBD1 matches at 8 bases. The germline CDR1 and CDR2 sequences are GTSNPN and SVGIG (reference sequence). The CDR3 totals 14 residues. V was pared by 3 bases and J by 7 bases, with 5 bases of the junction left unmatched. The CDR3 sequence is CAWSAGQGNSPLHF. CDR3 coding DNA: TGTGCCTGGAGCGCTGGACAGGGAAATTCACCCCTCCACTTT.

This clone was seen a few times. The chain uses TRBV7-2 and TRBJ2-4, with a weak D call TRBD1 (5 bases). Trimming pared 5 bases from V and 5 bases from J, leaving 13 bases between. The CDR3 covers 14 residues. The germline V gene has CDR1 SGHTA and CDR2 FQGNSA. DNA of the CDR3: TGTGCCAGCAGCCCTCGGGTAGGGGAAAACATTCAGTACTTC. Its protein product is CASSPRVGENIQYF. The full variable domain, with the rest looked up from reference TRBV7-2 and TRBJ2-4, is GAGVSQSPSNKVTEKGKDVELRCDPISGHTALYWYRQSLGQGLEFLIYFQGNSAPDKSGLPSDRFSAERTGGSVSTLTIQRTQQEDSAVYLCASSPRVGENIQYFGAGTRLSVL.

The chain has TRBV19 and TRBJ2-5; D is tentatively TRBD1 or TRBD2 (5 bases each). Germline assignment: CDR1 LNHDA and CDR2 SQIVND (reference sequence). V dropped 11 bases and J dropped 5 bases, with 18 bases sitting between them. The CDR3 extends over 13 amino acids. The CDR3 protein is CAVKPPGSETQYF. For the CDR3, the DNA is TGTGCCGTCAAACCGCCAGGGAGCGAGACCCAGTACTTC. Full variable domain (rest looked up from reference TRBV19 and TRBJ2-5): DGGITQSPKYLFRKEGQNVTLSCEQNLNHDAMYWYRQDPGQGLRLIYYSQIVNDFQKGDIAEGYSVSREKKESFPLTVTSAQKNPTAFYLCAVKPPGSETQYFGPGTRLLVL.

The chain recombines TRBV5-6 with TRBJ2-7, with D maybe TRBD1 (5 bases). Per the germline V gene, CDR1 is SGHDT and CDR2 is YYEEEE. The germline V and J ends were trimmed by 3 bases and 3 bases, with 10 bases remaining between them. The CDR3 runs to 13 residues. The CDR3 protein is CASSSLGVYEQYF. The DNA of the CDR3 is TGTGCCAGCAGCTCTTTAGGGGTCTACGAGCAGTACTTC.

The chain combines TRBV7-2 with TRBJ2-3, with 7 bases that match TRBD2. V shed 0 bases and J 8 bases; nucleotides not matched to a gene: 8. From germline, CDR1 is SGHTA and CDR2 FQGNSA. The CDR3 has 15 amino acids. The CDR3 spells CASSLASGVRGTQYF. In nucleotides, the CDR3 is TGTGCCAGCAGCTTAGCCAGCGGGGTTCGAGGTACGCAGTATTTT.

The table lists this clone with a few counts. The rearrangement uses TRBV5-6 and TRBJ1-4; TRBD1 aligns across 9 bases. Unmatched junction bases numbered 3, after V lost 4 bases and J lost 5 bases. Germline-derived CDR1 and CDR2 are SGHDT and YYEEEE. This CDR3 comprises 14 residues. The DNA for the CDR3 is TGTGCCAGCAGCGGTGACAGGGGGAATGAAAAACTGTTTTTT. The encoded protein is CASSGDRGNEKLFF.

The rearrangement links TRBV6-5 to TRBJ2-1; 8 bases map to TRBD2. The germline CDR1 and CDR2 sequences are MNHEY and SVGAGI. There are 14 residues in the CDR3. The trim removed 4 bases at V and 9 bases at J, leaving 8 bases unmatched. The CDR3 reads CASSLPGGPSEQFF. The CDR3 coding sequence is TGTGCCAGCAGTTTACCGGGGGGGCCTTCTGAGCAGTTCTTC.

The rearrangement joins TRBV30 to TRBJ1-3; D is uncertain. This CDR3 has 13 residues. Deletions cut 4 bases from V and 0 bases from J, with 7 bases between. CDR1 GTSNPN and CDR2 SVGIG come from the germline V gene (reference sequence). CDR3 sequence: CAWISGSGNTIYF. In nucleotides, the CDR3 is TGTGCCTGGATCTCTGGCTCTGGAAACACCATATATTTT.